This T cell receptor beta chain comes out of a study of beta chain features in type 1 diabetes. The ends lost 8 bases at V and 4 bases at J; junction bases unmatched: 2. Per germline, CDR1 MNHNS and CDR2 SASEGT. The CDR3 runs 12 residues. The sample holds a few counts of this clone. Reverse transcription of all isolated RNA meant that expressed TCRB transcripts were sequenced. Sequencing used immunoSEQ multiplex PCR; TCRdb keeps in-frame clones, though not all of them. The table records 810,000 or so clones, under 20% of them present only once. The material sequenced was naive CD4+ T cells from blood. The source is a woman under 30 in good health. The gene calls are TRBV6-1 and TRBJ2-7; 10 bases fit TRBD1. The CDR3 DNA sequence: TGTGCCAGCCGGGACAGGGGATACGAGCAGTACTTC. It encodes CASRDRGYEQYF.